Listed here is a single TCR beta chain. The CDR3 extends over 15 amino acids. J gave up 10 bases and V 0 bases, and 8 bases lay outside the gene matches. CDR1 is GTSNPN and CDR2 is SVGIG in the germline V gene (reference sequence). The data originate from a study of OX40 agonist ivuxolimab in advanced cancers. About the research overall: The patients received ivuxolimab by intravenous route every 2 weeks at 0.01 to 10 mg/kg. Cohort: approximately 83% men, mean age approximately 64, aged about 20 to 85.

Produced via immunoSEQ multiplex PCR; TCRdb's table is partial and in-frame only. The sample has 73,000 or so clones; just over 85% are singletons. This sample comprised CD4+ or CD8+ T cells sorted from blood, obtained in a trial of the OX40 agonist ivuxolimab. The V and J genes are TRBV30 and TRBJ2-3; 12 bases agree with TRBD2. This receptor was taken from an adult with an advanced solid tumor such as melanoma, head and neck, liver or kidney cancer. The CDR3: CAWSVLAGGGGAQYF. For the CDR3, the DNA is TGTGCCTGGAGTGTACTAGCGGGGGGAGGGGGAGCGCAGTATTTT.